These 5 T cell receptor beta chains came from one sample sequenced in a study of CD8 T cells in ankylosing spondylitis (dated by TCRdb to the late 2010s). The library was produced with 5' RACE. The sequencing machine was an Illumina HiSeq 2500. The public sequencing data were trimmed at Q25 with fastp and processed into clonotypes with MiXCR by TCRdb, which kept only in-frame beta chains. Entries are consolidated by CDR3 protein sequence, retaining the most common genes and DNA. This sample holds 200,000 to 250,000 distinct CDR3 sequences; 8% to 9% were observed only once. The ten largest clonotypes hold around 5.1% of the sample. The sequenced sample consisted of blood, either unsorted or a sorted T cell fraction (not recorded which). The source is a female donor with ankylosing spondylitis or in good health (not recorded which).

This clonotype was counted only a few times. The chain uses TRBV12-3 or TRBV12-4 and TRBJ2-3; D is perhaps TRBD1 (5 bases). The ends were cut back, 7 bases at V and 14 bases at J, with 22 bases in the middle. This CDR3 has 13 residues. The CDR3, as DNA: TGTGCCAGCACCCCAGGCAGGGCCCTGAGGAGGTATTTT. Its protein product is CASTPGRALRRYF.

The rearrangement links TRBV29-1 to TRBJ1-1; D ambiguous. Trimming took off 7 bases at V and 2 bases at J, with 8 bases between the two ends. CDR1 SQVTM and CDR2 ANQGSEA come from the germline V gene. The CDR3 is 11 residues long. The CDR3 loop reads CSGGHNTEAFF. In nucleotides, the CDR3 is TGCAGCGGCGGGCATAACACTGAAGCTTTCTTT.

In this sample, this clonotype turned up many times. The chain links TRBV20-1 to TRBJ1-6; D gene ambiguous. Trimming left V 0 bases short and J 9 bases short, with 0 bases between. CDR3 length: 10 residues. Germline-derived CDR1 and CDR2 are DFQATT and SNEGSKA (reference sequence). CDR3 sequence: CSARDSPLHF. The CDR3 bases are TGCAGTGCTAGAGATTCACCCCTCCACTTT.

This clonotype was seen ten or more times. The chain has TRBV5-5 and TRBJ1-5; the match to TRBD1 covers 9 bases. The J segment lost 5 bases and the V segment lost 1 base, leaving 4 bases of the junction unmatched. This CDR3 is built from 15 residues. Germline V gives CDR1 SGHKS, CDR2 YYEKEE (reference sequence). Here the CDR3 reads CASSLRQGDYQPQHF. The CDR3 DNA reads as TGTGCCAGCAGCTTGCGACAGGGGGATTATCAGCCCCAGCATTTT.

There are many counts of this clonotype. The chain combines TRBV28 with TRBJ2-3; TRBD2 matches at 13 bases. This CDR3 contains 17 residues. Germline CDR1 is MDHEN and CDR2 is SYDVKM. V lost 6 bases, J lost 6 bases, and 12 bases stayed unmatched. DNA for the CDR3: TGTGCCAGCAGCCTAGGACTAGCGGGAGTTAATCTGGATACGCAGTATTTT. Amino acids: CASSLGLAGVNLDTQYF.